This T cell receptor (beta chain) stems from a study of CD4+ T cells in melanoma. This clone was seen only once. Its antigen is still unknown. Assay: immunoSEQ multiplex PCR; the TCRdb copy retains only in-frame clones and omits some. The sample shows 110,000 to 150,000 clones, nearly 95% of them seen only once. Broader study findings: A reported correlation linked neoantigen-specific CD4+ T cells to CD8+, macrophage and B cell function. Reportedly, melanoma neoantigen-specific CD4+ T cells showed varied differentiation states.

Germline lookup yields CDR1 MNHNS and CDR2 SASEGT. The CDR3 has 16 amino acids. V was shortened by 2 bases and J by 6 bases, with 17 bases between the two germline ends. The V call is TRBV6-1, the J call TRBJ2-4; perhaps TRBD2 as D (5 bases). This TCR came from a human donor with melanoma. This chain's CDR3 is CASSEYLGGGGNIQYF. The CDR3 DNA follows: TGTGCCAGCAGTGAATACCTCGGAGGAGGTGGAAACATTCAGTACTTC.